This T cell receptor (beta chain) was retrieved from a study of T cell responses to AZD1222 COVID-19 vaccine. Whole-study context: Whether given at about 4 or about 12 weeks, second doses were pooled.

Libraries were prepared by immunoSEQ multiplex PCR; TCRdb keeps only in-frame clonotypes and omits some of them. The sample contains 130,000 to 150,000 clones, about 93% of which appear only once. Study-level points and caveats: CD4 TCRs associated with vaccination spanned spike, dominating at 160-218 and 743-854. Nearly half of unique spike-specific TCRs reportedly avoided B.1.351 and B.1.1.7 mutated regions. Repertoires were obtained only post-peak T cell response.

There are 14 residues in the CDR3. CDR1 MNHEY and CDR2 SVGAGI come from the germline V gene. V lost 6 bases to trimming and J lost 5 bases, with 14 bases between them. A word on this clone: No antigen is known for it.

The chain joins TRBV6-5 to TRBJ2-1, with D maybe TRBD2 (6 bases). The TCR sequence derives from an adult in good health. The material was peripheral blood, obtained on day 0 of AZD1222 vaccination. As DNA, the CDR3 is TGTGCCAGCAGGGTCCGGGACTCTAACAATGAGCAGTTCTTC. As protein: CASRVRDSNNEQFF.